What follows describes a single T cell receptor (beta chain). This entry belongs to a study of blood T cell dynamics during melanoma immunotherapy. Trimming shortened V by 3 bases and J by 0 bases, and 18 bases separated the two germline ends. Germline CDR1 reads LGHNA; CDR2 reads YNFKEQ. This CDR3 has 18 residues. Every bulk PBMC sample received the same 350 ng of DNA. The protocol was immunoSEQ multiplex PCR, while the TCRdb copy is restricted to in-frame clones and leaves out a portion. The sample carries around 5,000 clones, about four fifths recorded once. Time point indicated: week 3, after first cycle of checkpoint inhibitor. Apart from a couple of fast progressors, RECIST 1.1 response was judged 12 weeks post-infusion. Patients had no prior systemic cancer treatment, immunosuppressants or other active cancers.

The sequence was collected from a human donor with melanoma. Source: blood, taken from a patient treated with checkpoint blockade. The chain couples TRBV4-2 to TRBJ1-5, with a tentative D call TRBD1 (6 bases). Here the CDR3 DNA reads TGTGCCAGCAGCCAGGACCCTCAGGGGTTGGGTAGCAATCAGCCCCAGCATTTT. Its protein is CASSQDPQGLGSNQPQHF.